A selection of T cell receptor beta chains follows, all from one sample in a study of T cell responses to AZD1222 COVID-19 vaccine. Method: immunoSEQ multiplex PCR; TCRdb's copy keeps in-frame clones and lacks some. The repertoire includes around 100,000 clones, around 89% of them detected once, and 1.8% sits in the top ten. This material consisted of peripheral blood, taken on day 0 of AZD1222 vaccination. The receptors stem from an adult in good health. The CDR3 runs from the conserved cysteine through the conserved F or W. A D gene is named only where the DNA matches it firmly. Rows give clone size only sometimes, using once, few, many, or a class for an expanded clone.

j_call: TRBJ2-3; d_call: TRBD1; v_call: TRBV28; clone_size: .; cdr3_nt: TGTGCCAGCGGGACAGGGGTAACAGATACGCAGTATTTT; cdr3_aa: CASGTGVTDTQYF
j_call: TRBJ2-7; d_call: TRBD1; v_call: TRBV19; clone_size: .; cdr3_nt: TGTGCCAGTAGTACCGGGACAGCCGACTACGAGCAGTACTTC; cdr3_aa: CASSTGTADYEQYF
j_call: TRBJ2-1; d_call: .; v_call: TRBV27; clone_size: .; cdr3_nt: TGTGCCAGCAGTGACTGGAGCTCCCCCTATGAGCAGTTCTTC; cdr3_aa: CASSDWSSPYEQFF
j_call: TRBJ2-5; d_call: TRBD2; v_call: TRBV27; clone_size: .; cdr3_nt: TGTGCCAGCCGAGGCCTAGCGGGGACCTCGAAAGGGACCCAGTACTTC; cdr3_aa: CASRGLAGTSKGTQYF
j_call: TRBJ1-3; d_call: .; v_call: TRBV6-1; clone_size: .; cdr3_nt: TGTGCCAGCAGTGAAGTTGGAGCCATGGCGGGAAACACCATATATTTT; cdr3_aa: CASSEVGAMAGNTIYF
j_call: TRBJ2-3; d_call: TRBD1; v_call: TRBV28; clone_size: .; cdr3_nt: TGTGCCAGCAGGACAGGGGCAGATACGCAGTATTTT; cdr3_aa: CASRTGADTQYF
j_call: TRBJ2-1; d_call: .; v_call: TRBV7-9; clone_size: .; cdr3_nt: TGTGCCAGCAGCTTAGTAGGTCACAATGAGCAGTTCTTC; cdr3_aa: CASSLVGHNEQFF
j_call: TRBJ1-5; d_call: .; v_call: TRBV30; clone_size: .; cdr3_nt: TGTGCCTGGAGGGCAGGGTCTACCAGCAATCAGCCCCAGCATTTT; cdr3_aa: CAWRAGSTSNQPQHF
j_call: TRBJ1-1; d_call: TRBD1; v_call: TRBV9; clone_size: .; cdr3_nt: TGTGCCAGCAGCGAGGGACAGGGGTTGTCTGAAGCTTTCTTT; cdr3_aa: CASSEGQGLSEAFF
j_call: TRBJ2-1; d_call: .; v_call: TRBV30; clone_size: .; cdr3_nt: TGTGCCTGGGGATCTGGCACCTACAATGAGCAGTTCTTC; cdr3_aa: CAWGSGTYNEQFF
j_call: TRBJ1-2; d_call: .; v_call: TRBV11-1; clone_size: once; cdr3_nt: TGTGCCAGCAGCTTAAGGAACAGCGCTAACTATGGCTACACCTTC; cdr3_aa: CASSLRNSANYGYTF
j_call: TRBJ1-6; d_call: .; v_call: TRBV10-3; clone_size: few; cdr3_nt: TGTGCCACCGGCCGGGAACAGAAGGGCTCACCCCTCCACTTT; cdr3_aa: CATGREQKGSPLHF
j_call: TRBJ1-1; d_call: .; v_call: TRBV24-1; clone_size: .; cdr3_nt: TGTGCCACCAGTAGGCAGGGCTACACTGAAGCTTTCTTT; cdr3_aa: CATSRQGYTEAFF
j_call: TRBJ1-2; d_call: TRBD1; v_call: TRBV18; clone_size: .; cdr3_nt: TGTGCCAGCTCACAACCGGGACAGGGGGCAGGTGGCTACACCTTC; cdr3_aa: CASSQPGQGAGGYTF
j_call: TRBJ2-2; d_call: TRBD2; v_call: TRBV6-1; clone_size: .; cdr3_nt: TGTGCCAGCAGTGAAGCCGGGAGGGCCGGGGAGCTGTTTTTT; cdr3_aa: CASSEAGRAGELFF
j_call: TRBJ2-3; d_call: TRBD2; v_call: TRBV27; clone_size: once; cdr3_nt: TGTGCCAGCAGTCCACCAAGACTAGCGGGAGGCACAGATACGCAGTATTTT; cdr3_aa: CASSPPRLAGGTDTQYF
j_call: TRBJ2-5; d_call: .; v_call: TRBV28; clone_size: .; cdr3_nt: TGTGCCAGCGTCGGGGAGACCCAGTACTTC; cdr3_aa: CASVGETQYF
j_call: TRBJ1-6; d_call: .; v_call: TRBV7-2; clone_size: .; cdr3_nt: TGTGCCAGCAGCCTCGGGACACCGGGTTCACCCCTCCACTTT; cdr3_aa: CASSLGTPGSPLHF
j_call: TRBJ2-7; d_call: .; v_call: TRBV6-6; clone_size: .; cdr3_nt: TGTGCCAGCAGTTCTCAAACCTACGAGCAGTACTTC; cdr3_aa: CASSSQTYEQYF
j_call: TRBJ2-3; d_call: TRBD1; v_call: TRBV27; clone_size: .; cdr3_nt: TGTGCCAGCATCCTGGGACAGCAAGGGGGAAAGGGTACAGATACGCAGTATTTT; cdr3_aa: CASILGQQGGKGTDTQYF
j_call: TRBJ1-1; d_call: .; v_call: TRBV19; clone_size: .; cdr3_nt: TGTGCCAGTAGTCCCCCGGGGACTGAAGCTTTCTTT; cdr3_aa: CASSPPGTEAFF
j_call: TRBJ2-4; d_call: .; v_call: TRBV7-2; clone_size: .; cdr3_nt: TGTGCCAGCAGCTTAAGGGGGGCTAGCCCGCTAGCCAAAAACATTCAGTACTTC; cdr3_aa: CASSLRGASPLAKNIQYF
j_call: TRBJ1-2; d_call: TRBD1; v_call: TRBV5-1; clone_size: once; cdr3_nt: TGCGCCAGCAGCCCTAATCGACAGGGTTGGTCTGGCTACACCTTC; cdr3_aa: CASSPNRQGWSGYTF
j_call: TRBJ2-7; d_call: TRBD1; v_call: TRBV11-3; clone_size: few; cdr3_nt: TGTGCCAGCAGCGCGGGACAGGGGATTGTCTGGGAGCAGTACTTC; cdr3_aa: CASSAGQGIVWEQYF
j_call: TRBJ2-5; d_call: .; v_call: TRBV5-1; clone_size: .; cdr3_nt: TGCGCCAGCAGCCCGGTGGTGGGGGAGACCCAGTACTTC; cdr3_aa: CASSPVVGETQYF
j_call: TRBJ1-5; d_call: .; v_call: TRBV4-2; clone_size: .; cdr3_nt: TGTGCCAGCAGCCAAGACGGGGAAGTACAGCCCCAGCATTTT; cdr3_aa: CASSQDGEVQPQHF
j_call: TRBJ1-5; d_call: TRBD1; v_call: TRBV6-2/TRBV6-3; clone_size: .; cdr3_nt: TGTGCCAGCAGTGGTACAGGGGGCATTGTTCATGGGCCCCAGCATTTT; cdr3_aa: CASSGTGGIVHGPQHF
j_call: TRBJ1-5; d_call: .; v_call: TRBV7-8; clone_size: .; cdr3_nt: TGTGCCAGCAGCAGAGCCGGGACTCATAACCAGCCCCAGCATTTT; cdr3_aa: CASSRAGTHNQPQHF
j_call: TRBJ1-1; d_call: .; v_call: TRBV11-2; clone_size: .; cdr3_nt: TGTGCCAGCAGCTTCAAGCCGAACACTGAAGCTTTCTTT; cdr3_aa: CASSFKPNTEAFF
j_call: TRBJ2-7; d_call: .; v_call: TRBV29-1; clone_size: .; cdr3_nt: TGCAGCGTTGAGAACGTGTGGGGCGGCGAGCAGTACTTC; cdr3_aa: CSVENVWGGEQYF
j_call: TRBJ1-5; d_call: .; v_call: TRBV7-8; clone_size: .; cdr3_nt: TGTGCCAGCAGCTTAGATCCAGGGAGGGTTAGTAATCAGCCCCAGCATTTT; cdr3_aa: CASSLDPGRVSNQPQHF
j_call: TRBJ2-1; d_call: TRBD2; v_call: TRBV7-9; clone_size: .; cdr3_nt: TGTGCCAGCAACCCGGGGGGGGGTGATCAGTTCTTC; cdr3_aa: CASNPGGGDQFF
j_call: TRBJ1-2; d_call: .; v_call: TRBV9; clone_size: .; cdr3_nt: TGTGCCAGCAGCGTAGGGAGGGGAGACTATGGCTACACCTTC; cdr3_aa: CASSVGRGDYGYTF
j_call: TRBJ1-2; d_call: TRBD1; v_call: TRBV10-3; clone_size: .; cdr3_nt: TGTGCCATCAGTGACCCGGACAGGGGAGGTGGCTACACCTTC; cdr3_aa: CAISDPDRGGGYTF
j_call: TRBJ2-1; d_call: .; v_call: TRBV6-2/TRBV6-3; clone_size: .; cdr3_nt: TGTGCCAGCAGTGACCCTTTGGTTGAGCAGTTCTTC; cdr3_aa: CASSDPLVEQFF
j_call: TRBJ2-5; d_call: .; v_call: TRBV30; clone_size: .; cdr3_nt: TGTGCCTCCGGGTGGGGGGACCAAGAGACCCAGTACTTC; cdr3_aa: CASGWGDQETQYF
j_call: TRBJ2-3; d_call: .; v_call: TRBV6-2/TRBV6-3; clone_size: .; cdr3_nt: TGTGCCAGCAGTTACACGGGAAGAGATACGCAGTATTTT; cdr3_aa: CASSYTGRDTQYF
j_call: TRBJ1-2; d_call: .; v_call: TRBV2; clone_size: few; cdr3_nt: TGTGCCAGCAGTGACAAAGGATATGGCTACACCTTC; cdr3_aa: CASSDKGYGYTF
j_call: TRBJ1-1; d_call: .; v_call: TRBV6-2/TRBV6-3; clone_size: once; cdr3_nt: TGTGCCAGCAGTTACTGGAGGACAAGCGATGCTGAAGCTTTCTTT; cdr3_aa: CASSYWRTSDAEAFF
j_call: TRBJ2-7; d_call: .; v_call: TRBV11-2; clone_size: few; cdr3_nt: TGTGCCAGCAGCCACGGAGGGACAGACAGCTCCTACGAGCAGTACTTC; cdr3_aa: CASSHGGTDSSYEQYF
j_call: TRBJ2-7; d_call: .; v_call: TRBV6-2/TRBV6-3; clone_size: .; cdr3_nt: TGTGCCAGCAGTTACAACTACGAGCAGTACTTC; cdr3_aa: CASSYNYEQYF
j_call: TRBJ2-2; d_call: .; v_call: TRBV18; clone_size: .; cdr3_nt: TGTGCCAGCTCACCAAAGGAGGCCGGGGAGCTGTTTTTT; cdr3_aa: CASSPKEAGELFF
j_call: TRBJ2-1; d_call: .; v_call: TRBV9; clone_size: .; cdr3_nt: TGTGCCAGCAACGAAAATGGGGGCTCCATCAATGAGCAGTTCTTC; cdr3_aa: CASNENGGSINEQFF
j_call: TRBJ2-5; d_call: TRBD2; v_call: TRBV2; clone_size: .; cdr3_nt: TGTGCCAGCAGTCCGGGACTAGCGGGAGAAGAGACCCAGTACTTC; cdr3_aa: CASSPGLAGEETQYF
j_call: TRBJ2-1; d_call: TRBD2; v_call: TRBV4-1; clone_size: .; cdr3_nt: TGCGCCAGCAGCCAAGATAGGACTAGCGGATATAATGAGCAGTTCTTC; cdr3_aa: CASSQDRTSGYNEQFF
j_call: TRBJ2-1; d_call: TRBD2; v_call: TRBV7-2; clone_size: .; cdr3_nt: TGTGCCAGCAGCTTAGTTAGGGCTAGCGGGGGGCGGGAGCAGTTCTTC; cdr3_aa: CASSLVRASGGREQFF
j_call: TRBJ2-1; d_call: TRBD2; v_call: TRBV7-8; clone_size: .; cdr3_nt: TGTGCCAGCAGCTCCACCCGAATCATGACTAGCGGGAGGGACCCCTACAATGAGCAGTTCTTC; cdr3_aa: CASSSTRIMTSGRDPYNEQFF
j_call: TRBJ2-1; d_call: .; v_call: TRBV5-1; clone_size: .; cdr3_nt: TGCGCCAGCAGCGCATCCAGGGACTCCTACAATGAGCAGTTCTTC; cdr3_aa: CASSASRDSYNEQFF
j_call: TRBJ2-1; d_call: .; v_call: TRBV4-2; clone_size: .; cdr3_nt: TGTGCCAGCAGCCGGACCGGGACGTCGAAGAATGAGCAGTTCTTC; cdr3_aa: CASSRTGTSKNEQFF